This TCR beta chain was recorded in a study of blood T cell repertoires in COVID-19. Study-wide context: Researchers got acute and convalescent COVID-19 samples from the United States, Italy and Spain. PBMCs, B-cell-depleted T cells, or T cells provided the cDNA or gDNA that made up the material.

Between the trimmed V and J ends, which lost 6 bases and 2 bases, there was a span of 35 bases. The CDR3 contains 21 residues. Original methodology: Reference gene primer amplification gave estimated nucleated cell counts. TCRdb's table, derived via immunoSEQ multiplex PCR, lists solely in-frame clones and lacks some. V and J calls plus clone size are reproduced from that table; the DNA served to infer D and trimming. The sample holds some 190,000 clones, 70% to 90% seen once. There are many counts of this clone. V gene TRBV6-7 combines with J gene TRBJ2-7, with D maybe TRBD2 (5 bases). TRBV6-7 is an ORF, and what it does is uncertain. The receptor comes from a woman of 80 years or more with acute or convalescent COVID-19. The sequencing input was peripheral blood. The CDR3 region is CASSLLPAAGRRERGTYEQYF. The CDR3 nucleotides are TGTGCCAGCAGCCTATTACCGGCGGCGGGCAGGCGCGAGAGAGGGACCTACGAGCAGTACTTC.